The 8 T cell receptor beta chains given below trace back to one sample, sequenced in a study of post-analysis software for immune sequencing data. Sequencing libraries made from TCR beta cDNA carried unique molecular identifiers. TCRdb reprocessed the PCR reads via MiXCR and lists one record per CDR3 protein. Of 750,000 to 950,000 distinct CDR3 sequences listed, roughly 50% are singletons. Study-wide results and caveats: There were five or six TRBV segments more frequent in patients than controls, and TRBV5-6, TRBV5-1 and TRBV20-1 were among them.

Which antigens these TCRs recognize remains unknown. The sequencing input was blood. Receptor source: a girl between 5 and 17 years old with multiple sclerosis.

V and J are TRBV29-1 and TRBJ2-1; D not certain. Germline V CDR1 and CDR2: SQVTM, ANQGSEA. Trimming left V 7 bases short and J 0 bases short, with 10 bases between. The length of the CDR3 is 13 residues. CDR3 in DNA: TGCAGCGGTCTGACTGGCTCCTACAATGAGCAGTTCTTC. Translated, it gives CSGLTGSYNEQFF.

The chain employs TRBV28 and TRBJ1-2, with 9 nucleotides matching TRBD1. V lost 3 bases and J lost 5; bases outside the gene matches: 4. Germline V gene data show CDR1 as MDHEN and CDR2 as SYDVKM. The CDR3 runs to 14 residues. The DNA for the CDR3 is TGTGCCAGCAGTTTCGCCGACAGGGGGTATGGCTACACCTTC. It is translated as CASSFADRGYGYTF.

There are a few counts of this clonotype. V is TRBV5-1 and J is TRBJ1-2; possible D gene TRBD1, 5 bases. The CDR3 runs 14 residues. Germline CDR1 and CDR2: SGHRS and YFSETQ. V was pared by 6 bases and J by 4 bases, with 16 bases between. In DNA form, the CDR3 reads TGCGCCAGCACCCAGGCAACAGGCTCCTATGGCTACACCTTC. Residues: CASTQATGSYGYTF.

This clonotype was observed a few times. V is TRBV20-1 and J is TRBJ2-7, with D possibly being TRBD2 (5 bases). Germline V gives CDR1 DFQATT, CDR2 SNEGSKA (reference sequence). Trimming removed 6 bases at V and 0 bases at J, with 9 bases between. This CDR3 comprises 12 residues. Here the CDR3 DNA reads TGCAGTGCCCGCGGGCACTCCTACGAGCAGTACTTC. Translated: CSARGHSYEQYF.

Only a few counts were recorded for this clonotype. The V call is TRBV6-5, the J call TRBJ2-4, with 7 bases lining up with TRBD1. The assigned J gene may be wrong: the sequence end matches TRBJ2-7 better. Germline loops: CDR1 MNHEY, CDR2 SVGAGI. The CDR3 contains 14 residues. The DNA for the CDR3 is TGTGCCAGCAGTTACGGGACAGAGGGCACCGAGCAGTACTTC. It codes for CASSYGTEGTEQYF.

In DNA form, the CDR3 reads TGTGCCAGCACCCTCGACCGGGGGGACTATGGCTACACCTTC. Protein: CASTLDRGDYGYTF. The chain links TRBV7-2 to TRBJ1-2; maybe TRBD1 (5 bases). The V and J ends lost 7 bases and 3 bases respectively, with 15 bases between them. The germline gives CDR1 SGHTA, CDR2 FQGNSA. The CDR3 length is 14 residues.

The chain uses TRBV6-5 and TRBJ1-6; 7 bases are shared with TRBD1. The CDR3 has 14 amino acids. The V segment lost 6 bases and the J segment 7 bases; nucleotides outside the gene matches: 6. The V gene's germline CDR1 is MNHEY and CDR2 SVGAGI. CDR3 sequence (DNA): TGTGCCAGCAGACTGACAGGGTTGAATTCACCCCTCCACTTT. Protein sequence: CASRLTGLNSPLHF.

The CDR3 DNA sequence: TGTGCCAGCAGCTTAGTATCGAATTGGGACACCTACGAGCAGTACTTC. Protein product: CASSLVSNWDTYEQYF. The chain couples TRBV7-9 to TRBJ2-7; maybe TRBD1 (6 bases). From germline, CDR1 is SEHNR and CDR2 FQNEAQ (reference sequence). This CDR3 region has 16 residues. V was cut by 1 base and J by 2 bases, with 15 bases left in between.